What follows are 13 T cell receptor beta chains derived from one specimen sequenced in a study of blood T cell repertoires in COVID-19. Only in-frame clones appear in the TCRdb table, and some are missing; sequencing was by immunoSEQ multiplex PCR. The sample has about 370,000 clones, more than 80% seen once. The sample comprised peripheral blood. Receptors originate from a young woman with COVID-19, enrolled during active disease.

The chain carries TRBV19 and TRBJ1-2; a possible D gene is TRBD1 (6 bases). Trimming removed 5 bases from V and 0 bases from J, with 13 bases in between. The CDR3 consists of 15 residues. Germline V gene data show CDR1 as LNHDA and CDR2 as SQIVND (reference sequence). In DNA, the CDR3 is TGTGCCAGTAGTGTACAGGGAGGGGCTAACTATGGCTACACCTTC. Translation: CASSVQGGANYGYTF.

The chain is built from TRBV2 and TRBJ2-1; TRBD2 matches at 14 bases. Germline assignment: CDR1 SNHLY and CDR2 FYNNEI. V lost 2 bases, J lost 5 bases, and 11 bases stayed unmatched. This CDR3 spans 19 amino acids. In nucleotides, the CDR3 is TGTGCCAGCAGTGAACGGGGACTAGCGGGGGCTCTGGGCGACAATGAGCAGTTCTTC. The encoded protein is CASSERGLAGALGDNEQFF.

The rearrangement joins TRBV12-5 to TRBJ1-2, with 7 bases that match TRBD1. Per germline, CDR1 LGHNT and CDR2 FRNRAP. The CDR3 runs to 13 residues. The V segment lost 6 bases and the J segment 5 bases; nucleotides outside the gene matches: 6. CDR3 residues: CASGPGQLYGYTF. Here the CDR3 DNA reads TGTGCTAGTGGGCCGGGACAGCTATATGGCTACACCTTC.

This rearrangement joins TRBV29-1 to TRBJ2-7; possibly TRBD2 for D (7 bases). Germline V lookup: CDR1 SQVTM, CDR2 ANQGSEA. V lost 7 bases and J 6 bases, leaving 31 bases between the germline ends. There are 17 residues in the CDR3. This CDR3 reads CSAHPGREDRESSEQYF. DNA for the CDR3: TGCAGCGCCCACCCGGGACGGGAGGACAGAGAGTCATCCGAGCAGTACTTC.

The CDR3 DNA sequence: TGTGCCAGCAGTTTCCAACCTCGCAGGGGCGGATCCTACGAGCAGTACTTC. Protein: CASSFQPRRGGSYEQYF. The chain carries TRBV28 and TRBJ2-7, with a possible D match to TRBD1 (6 bases). Germline loops: CDR1 MDHEN, CDR2 SYDVKM. The CDR3 extends over 17 amino acids. The V end lost 3 bases, the J end lost 1 base, and 19 bases lay between the germline ends.

The chain uses TRBV11-3 and TRBJ1-2, with TRBD1 matching over 7 bases. Trimming took 2 bases from V and 3 from J; bases not matched to a gene: 3. Germline values: CDR1 SGHNT, CDR2 YENEEA. The CDR3 spans 14 residues. CDR3 coding DNA: TGTGCCAGCAGCTTAACAGGGGCGGACTATGGCTACACCTTC. Amino acids: CASSLTGADYGYTF.

The rearrangement joins TRBV6-6 to TRBJ1-5; possible D gene TRBD1, 5 bases. Germline loops: CDR1 MNHNY, CDR2 SVGAGI (reference sequence). V was clipped by 6 bases and J by 4 bases, with 19 bases between them. The CDR3 runs to 16 residues. The CDR3 protein is CASSQRIDRKNQPQHF. The DNA of the CDR3 is TGTGCCAGCAGCCAGAGAATCGACAGAAAGAATCAGCCCCAGCATTTT.

The gene calls are TRBV7-2 and TRBJ1-5; TRBD1 agrees at 7 bases. The CDR3 has 15 amino acids. V shed 5 bases, J shed 4 bases, and the junction held 8 bases outside the gene matches. Germline CDR1 reads SGHTA; CDR2 reads FQGNSA. This chain's CDR3 is CASSTTGDRNQPQHF. CDR3 bases: TGTGCCAGCAGCACAACAGGGGACAGAAATCAGCCCCAGCATTTT.

The chain combines TRBV25-1 with TRBJ1-5; tentative D call: TRBD1 (6 bases). Looked up from germline, CDR1 is MGHDK and CDR2 is SYGVNS. V lost 2 bases and J lost 1, with 18 bases in between. This CDR3 spans 18 amino acids. The CDR3 DNA follows: TGTGCCAGCAGTGAAGTCGCTGCTACAGGGCACAGCAATCAGCCCCAGCATTTT. Protein: CASSEVAATGHSNQPQHF.

V and J are TRBV5-1 and TRBJ2-7; 9 bases fit TRBD2. This CDR3 has 16 residues. The V gene's germline CDR1 is SGHRS and CDR2 YFSETQ. Unmatched junction bases numbered 6, after V lost 2 bases and J lost 0 bases. The CDR3 reads CASSFRGGARSYEQYF. In DNA, the CDR3 is TGCGCCAGCAGCTTCCGCGGGGGGGCTCGCTCCTACGAGCAGTACTTC. The full variable domain, completed using reference TRBV5-1 and TRBJ2-7, is KAGVTQTPRYLIKTRGQQVTLSCSPISGHRSVSWYQQTPGQGLQFLFEYFSETQRNKGNFPGRFSGRQFSNSRSEMNVSTLELGDSALYLCASSFRGGARSYEQYFGPGTRLTVT.

J is TRBJ2-3 and V is TRBV5-4; 8 bases agree with TRBD1. Germline CDR1 and CDR2: SGHNT and YYREEE (reference sequence). J was trimmed by 6 bases and V by 0 bases; bases with no gene match: 6. There are 15 residues in the CDR3. DNA for the CDR3: TGTGCCAGCAGCTTGGTGCAGGGGGCGGTCGATACGCAGTATTTT. This encodes CASSLVQGAVDTQYF. Complete variable domain (other parts from reference TRBV5-4 and TRBJ2-3): ETGVTQSPTHLIKTRGQQVTLRCSSQSGHNTVSWYQQALGQGPQFIFQYYREEENGRGNFPPRFSGLQFPNYSSELNVNALELDDSALYLCASSLVQGAVDTQYFGPGTRLTVL.

The chain is built from TRBV5-4 and TRBJ2-6; 10 bases fit TRBD1. This CDR3 contains 17 residues. Germline V gene sequence: CDR1 SGHNT, CDR2 YYREEE (reference sequence). Trimming cost V 4 bases and J 2 bases; bases outside gene matches: 6. The DNA of the CDR3 is TGTGCCAGCAGCCAGCCCGACAGGGGGCCTGGGGCCAACGTCCTGACTTTC. Translated, it gives CASSQPDRGPGANVLTF.

This sequence joins TRBV9 and TRBJ1-3; no clear D gene. With 1 base removed from V and 0 bases from J, the gap between germline ends came to 11 bases. Germline V gene sequence: CDR1 SGDLS, CDR2 YYNGEE. The CDR3 sequence is 16 residues long. The CDR3 nucleotides are TGTGCCAGCAGCGTACGAAACACCCTCTCTGGAAACACCATATATTTT. It encodes CASSVRNTLSGNTIYF.